The 26 T cell receptor beta chains given below trace back to one sample, sequenced in a study of shared clonotypes between healthy human individuals. Sequenced by immunoSEQ multiplex PCR; TCRdb stores in-frame clones only, minus some. The sample lists about half a million clones, over 70% seen once, with roughly 13% in the top ten. The sample was PBMCs. Receptor source: a middle-aged woman in good health. Some clones in this sample may be carry-over from other donors' samples.

The rearrangement joins TRBV2 to TRBJ2-3, with a tentative D call TRBD2 (5 bases). CDR3 length: 13 residues. The V gene's germline CDR1 is SNHLY and CDR2 FYNNEI. Trimming stripped 6 bases from V and 4 bases from J, with 11 bases between. CDR3 sequence (DNA): TGTGCCAGCAGACGAGGGCCCGCAGATACGCAGTATTTT. This encodes CASRRGPADTQYF.

This chain uses TRBV6-5 with TRBJ2-7; D is possibly TRBD1 or TRBD2 (5 bases each). V shed 8 bases and J shed 2 bases, with 13 bases lying between them. The length of the CDR3 is 13 residues. The germline V gene encodes CDR1 MNHEY and CDR2 SVGAGI. CDR3 sequence reads: CASREGEAYEQYF. The DNA of the CDR3 is TGTGCCAGCCGGGAAGGGGAAGCCTACGAGCAGTACTTC.

Here the CDR3 reads CASSLSVSGYEQYF. The CDR3 nucleotides are TGTGCCAGCAGTTTATCTGTGAGTGGTTACGAGCAGTACTTC. The V and J genes are TRBV28 and TRBJ2-7; D is unresolved. Germline V gene lookup returns CDR1 MDHEN and CDR2 SYDVKM. The germline V and J ends were trimmed by 1 base and 4 bases, with 11 bases remaining between them. This CDR3 has 14 residues.

The V gene is TRBV19, the J gene TRBJ1-5; D is ambiguous. Germline-derived CDR1 and CDR2 are LNHDA and SQIVND (reference sequence). The CDR3 runs to 12 residues. Deletions cut 8 bases from V and 6 bases from J, with 11 bases between. The CDR3 here is CASDPGFQPQHF. CDR3 in DNA: TGTGCCAGTGACCCGGGATTTCAGCCCCAGCATTTT.

There are many counts of this clone. The chain combines TRBV7-8 with TRBJ2-3; TRBD2 matches 8 bases. The germline CDR1 and CDR2 sequences are SGHVS and FQNEAQ. The CDR3 totals 15 residues. V trimming: 3 bases; J trimming: 2 bases; junction bases outside the gene matches: 4. The CDR3 DNA reads as TGTGCCAGCAGCTTGGCGGGGGGAATCACAGATACGCAGTATTTT. As protein: CASSLAGGITDTQYF.

The rearrangement uses TRBV7-2 and TRBJ2-5; a weak D match, TRBD2 (6 bases). CDR1 is SGHTA and CDR2 is FQGNSA in the germline V gene. The CDR3 sequence is 13 residues long. V was shortened by 4 bases and J by 7 bases, with 13 bases between the two germline ends. CDR3 loop: CASSSQQAGTQYF. For the CDR3, the DNA is TGTGCCAGCAGCTCCCAACAAGCGGGGACCCAGTACTTC.

Note on this clone: It may be a read error: a sequence one base away is much more abundant. The same CDR3 arises from other DNA sequences in this sample as well. This chain uses TRBV6-4 with TRBJ2-7; 10 nucleotides line up with TRBD1. The CDR3 loop spans 14 amino acids. Germline CDR1 reads MRHNA; CDR2 reads SNTAGT. The CDR3 region has the DNA TGTGCCAGTAGTGAAGGACAGGGGGGGTACGAGCAGTACTTC. Protein sequence: CASSEGQGGYEQYF.

The rearrangement uses TRBV27 and TRBJ2-7; 8 positions agree with TRBD2. CDR3 size: 15 residues. Germline values: CDR1 MNHEY, CDR2 SMNVEV (reference sequence). The ends lost 7 bases at V and 7 bases at J; junction bases unmatched: 15. The CDR3 region is CASTNAGGLLGEQYF. The CDR3 DNA reads TGTGCCAGCACAAATGCGGGGGGCCTCCTTGGGGAGCAGTACTTC.

This rearrangement joins TRBV5-1 to TRBJ2-1, with 11 bases matching TRBD2. J lost 6 bases, V lost 2 bases, and 10 bases had no gene match. Germline V gives CDR1 SGHRS, CDR2 YFSETQ. The CDR3 loop spans 17 amino acids. The CDR3, as DNA: TGCGCCAGCAGCTTCCTAGCGGGAGGTCTTTTTGCCAATGAGCAGTTCTTC. Its translation: CASSFLAGGLFANEQFF.

CDR3 residues: CASSPQGVGEKLFF. DNA of the CDR3: TGTGCCAGCAGCCCACAGGGAGTAGGGGAAAAACTGTTTTTT. V gene TRBV4-2 combines with J gene TRBJ1-4, with D possibly TRBD1 on 6 matching bases. Trimming took off 4 bases at V and 8 bases at J, with 14 bases between the two ends. CDR1 and CDR2 from the germline V gene are LGHNA and YNFKEQ. CDR3 size: 14 residues.

The chain carries TRBV7-2 and TRBJ1-5, with D tentatively TRBD1 (5 bases). The CDR3 runs 17 residues. Per germline, CDR1 SGHTA and CDR2 FQGNSA. Trimming left V 1 base short and J 7 bases short, with 20 bases between. The CDR3 region has the DNA TGTGCCAGCAGCTTAGAAGCCCCCGGGACGAGGTGGCAGCCCCAGCATTTT. Translation gives CASSLEAPGTRWQPQHF. The full variable domain, in which reference TRBV7-2 and TRBJ1-5 provide the parts outside the CDR3, is GAGVSQSPSNKVTEKGKDVELRCDPISGHTALYWYRQSLGQGLEFLIYFQGNSAPDKSGLPSDRFSAERTGGSVSTLTIQRTQQEDSAVYLCASSLEAPGTRWQPQHFGDGTRLSIL.

This chain joins TRBV2 and TRBJ1-2; 7 nucleotides match TRBD1. V lost 8 bases, J lost 4 bases, and 7 bases stayed unmatched. The CDR3 is made up of 13 amino acids. Germline CDR1 SNHLY, CDR2 FYNNEI. Here the CDR3 reads CASGTRGGYGYTF. CDR3 coding DNA: TGTGCCAGCGGAACCAGGGGGGGCTATGGCTACACCTTC.

Concerning this clone itself: The identical CDR3 is also encoded by other nucleotide sequences in the sample. V and J are TRBV7-9 and TRBJ2-1, with 7 nucleotides matching TRBD1. Germline-derived CDR1 and CDR2 are SEHNR and FQNEAQ (reference sequence). The CDR3 sequence is 14 residues long. V lost 5 bases and J lost 3; bases outside the gene matches: 4. DNA of the CDR3: TGTGCCAGCAGCCTGAGGGACAGCTACAATGAGCAGTTCTTC. It yields the protein CASSLRDSYNEQFF.

With respect to this clone: This sample includes further DNA sequences coding for the same CDR3. The rearrangement uses TRBV7-3 and TRBJ2-2, with unresolved D. Germline V gives CDR1 SGHTA, CDR2 FQGTGA. With 3 bases removed from V and 2 bases from J, the gap between germline ends came to 7 bases. The CDR3 is 14 residues long. As DNA, the CDR3 is TGTGCCAGCAGCTTGGATTATAACACCGGGGAGCTGTTTTTT. Its translation: CASSLDYNTGELFF.

This chain joins TRBV5-1 and TRBJ1-2, with D tentatively TRBD1 (6 bases). V lost 0 bases and J 6 bases, leaving 12 bases between the germline ends. Germline CDR1 is SGHRS and CDR2 is YFSETQ. This CDR3 has 14 residues. The CDR3 sequence is CASSLAGGADGYTF. The CDR3 DNA sequence: TGCGCCAGCAGCTTGGCGGGGGGCGCGGATGGCTACACCTTC.

The chain couples TRBV11-2 to TRBJ2-5; D uncertain. This CDR3 has 14 amino acids. Per the germline V gene, CDR1 is SGHAT and CDR2 is FQNNGV. Trimming removed 1 base from V and 5 bases from J, with 11 bases in between. In DNA, the CDR3 is TGTGCCAGCAGCTTAGGGCGGATGGGGGAGACCCAGTACTTC. It yields the protein CASSLGRMGETQYF.

To note about this clone: The same CDR3 arises from other DNA sequences in this sample as well. This sequence joins TRBV6-1 and TRBJ1-4; 10 bases line up with TRBD1. This CDR3 is built from 15 residues. Germline-derived CDR1 and CDR2 are MNHNS and SASEGT. The V segment lost 3 bases and the J segment 6 bases; nucleotides outside the gene matches: 4. The CDR3 DNA reads as TGTGCCAGCAGTGAGACGGGACAGGGGTATGAAAAACTGTTTTTT. Translating gives CASSETGQGYEKLFF.

As DNA, the CDR3 is TGTGCCAGCAGCTTAGCGGCTAGCGTGGGCGTTTTAGGAGAGCAGTTCTTC. The encoded protein is CASSLAASVGVLGEQFF. The chain carries TRBV7-8 and TRBJ2-1, with D possibly matching TRBD2 (6 bases). This CDR3 region has 17 residues. Germline CDR1 reads SGHVS; CDR2 reads FQNEAQ. Deletions cut 0 bases from V and 10 bases from J, with 22 bases between. Full variable domain (missing parts from reference TRBV7-8 and TRBJ2-1): GAGVSQSPRYKVAKRGQDVALRCDPISGHVSLFWYQQALGQGPEFLTYFQNEAQLDKSGLPSDRFFAERPEGSVSTLKIQRTQQEDSAVYLCASSLAASVGVLGEQFFGPGTRLTVL.

Notes on this clone: A far more abundant clone sits one base away, making this likely a read error. The rearrangement joins TRBV28 to TRBJ1-5; tentatively, D is TRBD1 (5 bases). This CDR3 comprises 14 residues. Trimming took off 8 bases at V and 5 bases at J, with 16 bases between the two ends. Germline CDR1 is MDHEN and CDR2 is SYDVKM. This CDR3 is CASLLLGRDQPQHF. In nucleotides, the CDR3 is TGTGCCAGCCTCCTCCTGGGGCGGGATCAGCCCCAGCATTTT.

Turning to this clone: A far bigger clonotype differs at one base, so this is likely a read error. Additional DNA sequences in this sample encode the identical CDR3. This chain connects TRBV27 to TRBJ1-4; D call uncertain. This CDR3 has 14 residues. The germline V gene has CDR1 MNHEY and CDR2 SMNVEV (reference sequence). The CDR3 DNA is TGTGCCAGTAGTTTTAACGGGCACGGGGAAAAACTGTTTTTT. It codes for CASSFNGHGEKLFF.

In this sample, this clone turned up a few times. The rearrangement joins TRBV19 to TRBJ2-7, with 9 bases fitting TRBD1. J was trimmed by 3 bases and V by 4 bases; bases with no gene match: 10. The CDR3 is made up of 16 amino acids. Germline CDR1 LNHDA, CDR2 SQIVND (reference sequence). CDR3 region: CASSNPGTGSHYEQYF. Here the CDR3 DNA reads TGTGCCAGTAGTAACCCGGGGACAGGGAGCCACTACGAGCAGTACTTC. The variable domain in full, with the rest retrieved from reference TRBV19 and TRBJ2-7, is DGGITQSPKYLFRKEGQNVTLSCEQNLNHDAMYWYRQDPGQGLRLIYYSQIVNDFQKGDIAEGYSVSREKKESFPLTVTSAQKNPTAFYLCASSNPGTGSHYEQYFGPGTRLTVT.

This rearrangement joins TRBV28 to TRBJ1-2; D is unclear. CDR3 length equals 14 residues. The V gene's germline CDR1 is MDHEN and CDR2 SYDVKM. Between the trimmed V and J ends, which lost 3 bases and 4 bases, there was a span of 12 bases. The DNA for the CDR3 is TGTGCCAGCAGTTTGGGAAGTCTGAGCTATGGCTACACCTTC. Protein sequence: CASSLGSLSYGYTF.

This chain links TRBV15 with TRBJ2-1, with no clear D. The V end was cut by 3 bases, the J end by 5 bases, with 5 bases between. CDR1 LNHNV and CDR2 YYDKDF come from the germline V gene (reference sequence). This CDR3 comprises 12 residues. CDR3 residues: CATSSGNNEQFF. In nucleotides, the CDR3 is TGTGCCACCAGCAGTGGTAACAATGAGCAGTTCTTC. The full variable domain, in which reference TRBV15 and TRBJ2-1 provide the parts outside the CDR3, is DAMVIQNPRYQVTQFGKPVTLSCSQTLNHNVMYWYQQKSSQAPKLLFHYYDKDFNNEADTPDNFQSRRPNTSFCFLDIRSPGLGDTAMYLCATSSGNNEQFFGPGTRLTVL.

The chain links TRBV19 to TRBJ2-7; D gene uncertain. Deletions cut 4 bases from V and 9 bases from J, with 16 bases between. Germline V gene data show CDR1 as LNHDA and CDR2 as SQIVND (reference sequence). The CDR3 is 13 residues long. As DNA, the CDR3 is TGTGCCAGTAGTAAGGGCAGCCCCGCGCTGCAGTACTTC. Translating gives CASSKGSPALQYF.

For this clone: This likely traces to a read error, being one base from a far larger clone. The chain couples TRBV28 to TRBJ2-6, with 10 bases identical to TRBD1. This CDR3 is built from 16 residues. Germline V gene data show CDR1 as MDHEN and CDR2 as SYDVKM. The CDR3 DNA follows: TGTGCCGTCCGGGACAGGGGCACCCCTGGGGCCAACGTCCCGACTTTC. Translating gives CAVRDRGTPGANVPTF.

The sample holds a few counts of this clone. This chain connects TRBV10-3 to TRBJ1-5; the D is unclear. Germline V gene data show CDR1 as ENHRY and CDR2 as SYGVKD. V shed 7 bases and J shed 2 bases, with 12 bases lying between them. The CDR3 runs 14 residues. CDR3 nucleotide sequence: TGTGCCATCACTCCGGACGGTGGCAATCAGCCCCAGCATTTT. Amino acids: CAITPDGGNQPQHF.